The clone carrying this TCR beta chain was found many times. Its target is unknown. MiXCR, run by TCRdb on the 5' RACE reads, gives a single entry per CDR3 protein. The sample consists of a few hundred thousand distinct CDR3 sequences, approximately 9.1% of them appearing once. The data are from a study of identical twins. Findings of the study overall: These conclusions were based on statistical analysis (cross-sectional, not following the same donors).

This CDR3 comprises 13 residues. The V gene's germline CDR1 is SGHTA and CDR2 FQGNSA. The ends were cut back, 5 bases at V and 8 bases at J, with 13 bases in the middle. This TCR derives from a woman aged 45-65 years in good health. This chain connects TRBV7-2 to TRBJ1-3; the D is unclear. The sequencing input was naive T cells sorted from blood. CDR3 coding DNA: TGTGCCAGCAGCCTGCCGTCTCAGGACACCATATATTTT. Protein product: CASSLPSQDTIYF.